This passage covers 32 T cell receptor beta chains from one sample sequenced in a study of beta chain features in type 1 diabetes. Their antigens are not known. All of the isolated RNA was reverse transcribed, so expressed TCRB transcripts were sequenced. Sequencing used immunoSEQ multiplex PCR; TCRdb keeps in-frame clones, though not all of them. The sample includes about 660,000 clones, around an eighth of them seen just once. The study's findings and limits: When Type 1 diabetes patients were examined, their TCRB CDR3s proved moderately but significantly shorter in all four CD4+ subsets.

Sequenced sample: naive CD4+ T cells from blood. These receptors originate from a man younger than 35 with type 1 diabetes.

The genes are TRBV27 and TRBJ2-7; 12 nucleotides align to TRBD2. J was trimmed by 5 bases and V by 8 bases; bases with no gene match: 10. CDR3 length: 15 residues. CDR1 MNHEY and CDR2 SMNVEV come from the germline V gene (reference sequence). As DNA, the CDR3 is TGTGCCAGCGGCACCCGCACTAGCGGGAGGAACGAGCAGTACTTC. This translates into CASGTRTSGRNEQYF.

This clone was observed a handful of times. The J gene is TRBJ2-3, the V gene TRBV21-1; the table's TRBD2 call for D was not verified on the DNA. TRBV21-1 is flagged as a pseudogene. The CDR3 spans 14 residues. The CDR3 protein is CASILTRGADTQYF. CDR3 nucleotides: TGTGCCAGCATACTTACTCGGGGGGCAGATACGCAGTATTTT.

A few counts support this clone. The V call is TRBV7-3, the J call TRBJ2-1; TRBD2 agrees at 12 bases. Germline CDR1 reads SGHTA; CDR2 reads FQGTGA. The V and J ends lost 5 bases and 13 bases, in that order; junction bases with no gene match: 18. The CDR3 has 17 residues. The CDR3 reads CASSPTEPLAGGTVQFF. The CDR3 DNA reads as TGTGCCAGCAGCCCAACGGAACCCCTAGCGGGGGGGACCGTACAGTTCTTC.

V gene TRBV7-2 combines with J gene TRBJ2-7; TRBD1 agrees at 9 bases. Germline V gene sequence: CDR1 SGHTA, CDR2 FQGNSA. Germline trimming cut 2 bases from V and 1 base from J; bases unmatched to any gene: 9. The CDR3 covers 17 residues. The CDR3 region has the DNA TGTGCCAGCAGCTTAAAGACAGGGGGATTTCTTTCCTACGAGCAGTACTTC. Its translation: CASSLKTGGFLSYEQYF.

This chain uses TRBV23-1 with TRBJ2-5; D remains unclear. The J call may be in error: the DNA end matches TRBJ2-7 better. TRBV23-1 is an open reading frame whose function is uncertain. This CDR3 spans 16 amino acids. The CDR3 DNA sequence: TGCGCCAGCAGTCCTCGGGTCGGAAGCCATACCTACGAGCAGTACTTC. It yields the protein CASSPRVGSHTYEQYF.

V and J are TRBV10-3 and TRBJ2-7; 8 nucleotides match TRBD1. The CDR3 is 12 residues long. Trimming removed 6 bases from V and 6 bases from J; junction bases left unmatched: 4. Germline V gives CDR1 ENHRY, CDR2 SYGVKD. In DNA form, the CDR3 reads TGTGCCATCAGGGACAGGGTCGGCGAGCAGTACTTC. This gives the protein CAIRDRVGEQYF.

This clone was observed a handful of times. The rearrangement joins TRBV28 to TRBJ2-1; 8 bases map to TRBD2. This CDR3 comprises 15 residues. The trim removed 6 bases at V and 2 bases at J, leaving 6 bases unmatched. Germline CDR1 reads MDHEN; CDR2 reads SYDVKM. This CDR3 reads CASRPGLAPYNEQFF. Written as DNA, the CDR3 is TGTGCCAGCAGGCCCGGACTAGCCCCCTACAATGAGCAGTTCTTC.

The chain uses TRBV4-3 and TRBJ2-7, with D tentatively TRBD1 or TRBD2 (6 bases each). Trimming stripped 4 bases from V and 2 bases from J, with 12 bases between. This CDR3 contains 14 residues. Germline lookup yields CDR1 LGHNA and CDR2 YSLEER. The CDR3 region is CASSPTGDTYEQYF. The DNA for the CDR3 is TGCGCCAGCAGCCCCACGGGGGACACCTACGAGCAGTACTTC.

This clone was detected a few times. J is TRBJ1-5 and V is TRBV6-5, with D possibly TRBD1 on 6 matching bases. The germline V gene encodes CDR1 MNHEY and CDR2 SVGAGI. The CDR3 is made up of 13 amino acids. The V end lost 6 bases, the J end lost 7 bases, and 13 bases lay between the germline ends. The CDR3 sequence is CASSTTGNQPQHF. The CDR3 DNA is TGTGCCAGCAGCACGACAGGAAACCAGCCCCAGCATTTT.

This chain uses TRBV28 with TRBJ1-1, with D possibly matching TRBD1 (5 bases). Germline lookup yields CDR1 MDHEN and CDR2 SYDVKM. With 2 bases removed from V and 12 bases from J, the gap between germline ends came to 10 bases. This CDR3 has 11 amino acids. The CDR3 DNA is TGTGCCAGCAGTTTAGGCAGGGTGACTTTCTTT. Its protein product is CASSLGRVTFF.

V is TRBV28 and J is TRBJ2-3; tentatively, D is TRBD2 (5 bases). V shed 5 bases and J shed 4 bases, with 7 bases lying between them. The CDR3 extends over 12 amino acids. Germline V lookup: CDR1 MDHEN, CDR2 SYDVKM. The CDR3 region has the DNA TGTGCCAGCAGTGAGGGCCCAGATACGCAGTATTTT. It encodes CASSEGPDTQYF. The entire variable domain, with the rest obtained from reference TRBV28 and TRBJ2-3, is as follows: DVKVTQSSRYLVKRTGEKVFLECVQDMDHENMFWYRQDPGLGLRLIYFSYDVKMKEKGDIPEGYSVSREKKERFSLILESASTNQTSMYLCASSEGPDTQYFGPGTRLTVL.

This clone was counted only a few times. V is TRBV5-1 and J is TRBJ2-1; the D call may be TRBD1 or TRBD2 (5 bases each). V shed 0 bases and J shed 5 bases, with 9 bases lying between them. Germline loops: CDR1 SGHRS, CDR2 YFSETQ. The CDR3 runs to 14 residues. The chain's CDR3 is CASSLDGTNNEQFF. CDR3 in DNA: TGCGCCAGCAGCTTGGATGGGACCAACAATGAGCAGTTCTTC. Using reference TRBV5-1 and TRBJ2-1 for the parts outside the CDR3, the full variable domain is KAGVTQTPRYLIKTRGQQVTLSCSPISGHRSVSWYQQTPGQGLQFLFEYFSETQRNKGNFPGRFSGRQFSNSRSEMNVSTLELGDSALYLCASSLDGTNNEQFFGPGTRLTVL.

The V call is TRBV29-1, the J call TRBJ1-2; no clear D gene. V lost 5 bases and J 3 bases, leaving 10 bases between the germline ends. The CDR3 spans 12 residues. The germline CDR1 and CDR2 sequences are SQVTM and ANQGSEA. The CDR3 protein is CSVHRTDYGYTF. The CDR3 DNA follows: TGCAGCGTTCATCGGACTGACTATGGCTACACCTTC.

The chain recombines TRBV6-5 with TRBJ2-2; the D call may be TRBD1 or TRBD2 (6 bases each). There are 16 residues in the CDR3. Deletions cut 0 bases from V and 1 base from J, with 9 bases between. Germline V gene sequence: CDR1 MNHEY, CDR2 SVGAGI. In DNA form, the CDR3 reads TGTGCCAGCAGTTACTCGGGGGGCCTGAACACCGGGGAGCTGTTTTTT. Translating gives CASSYSGGLNTGELFF.

The chain recombines TRBV30 with TRBJ1-5, with 8 bases lining up with TRBD1. Germline V gene data show CDR1 as GTSNPN and CDR2 as SVGIG (reference sequence). The CDR3 totals 13 residues. Trimming at V came to 3 bases and at J to 5 bases, leaving 3 bases not matched to a gene. The CDR3 region has the DNA TGTGCCTGGAGGGGGGACAGGTATCAGCCCCAGCATTTT. The encoded protein is CAWRGDRYQPQHF.

The chain combines TRBV20-1 with TRBJ2-7, with D unresolved. The germline V gene encodes CDR1 DFQATT and CDR2 SNEGSKA (reference sequence). This CDR3 comprises 10 residues. Trimming cost V 0 bases and J 6 bases, with 3 bases left between them. The CDR3 region has the DNA TGCAGTGCTAGAGAGCGCGAGCAGTACTTC. Protein sequence: CSAREREQYF.

The chain uses TRBV6-5 and TRBJ2-3; the match to TRBD1 covers 7 bases. The J segment lost 2 bases and the V segment lost 6 bases, leaving 5 bases of the junction unmatched. The length of the CDR3 is 14 residues. CDR1 is MNHEY and CDR2 is SVGAGI in the germline V gene. The CDR3 DNA sequence: TGTGCCAGCAGACTAACAGGGGTCACAGATACGCAGTATTTT. Translating it yields CASRLTGVTDTQYF.

J is TRBJ1-4 and V is TRBV20-1, with no clear D. CDR1 and CDR2 (germline): DFQATT, SNEGSKA (reference sequence). V was trimmed by 5 bases and J by 10 bases, leaving 11 bases between them. CDR3 length equals 11 residues. The CDR3 DNA reads as TGCAGTGCTCAGGTCAAGGGAAAACTGTTTTTT. It yields the protein CSAQVKGKLFF.

This clone was counted once. The chain links TRBV7-2 to TRBJ2-3; 7 bases align to TRBD2. Germline loops: CDR1 SGHTA, CDR2 FQGNSA. The CDR3 totals 14 residues. Trimming removed 4 bases from V and 4 bases from J; junction bases left unmatched: 5. CDR3 in DNA: TGTGCCAGCAGCTCCCGACTAGCCCCAGATACGCAGTATTTT. Protein: CASSSRLAPDTQYF.

The chain is built from TRBV2 and TRBJ2-5; TRBD2 matches at 11 bases. The CDR3 sequence is 14 residues long. V was pared by 4 bases and J by 5 bases, with 3 bases of the junction left unmatched. Germline V gene data show CDR1 as SNHLY and CDR2 as FYNNEI. The CDR3 DNA reads as TGTGCCAGCAGTGGACTAGCGGGACTGGAGACCCAGTACTTC. It translates to CASSGLAGLETQYF.

The table lists this clone with a few counts. The chain is built from TRBV13 and TRBJ1-6; D is possibly TRBD1 (6 bases). V lost 0 bases and J 2 bases, leaving 17 bases between the germline ends. The CDR3 is made up of 19 amino acids. CDR1 and CDR2 from the germline V gene are PRHDT and FYEKMQ (reference sequence). The CDR3 spells CASSLGQTGLGTYNSPLHF. CDR3 bases: TGTGCCAGCAGCTTAGGCCAGACAGGTTTGGGGACCTATAATTCACCCCTCCACTTT. Based on the CDR3 plus reference TRBV13 and TRBJ1-6, the full variable domain is AAGVIQSPRHLIKEKRETATLKCYPIPRHDTVYWYQQGPGQDPQFLISFYEKMQSDKGSIPDRFSAQQFSDYHSELNMSSLELGDSALYFCASSLGQTGLGTYNSPLHFGNGTRLTVT.

The chain links TRBV18 to TRBJ1-1, with D possibly matching TRBD1 (5 bases). The V end was cut by 1 base, the J end by 4 bases, with 13 bases between. CDR3 length: 15 amino acids. Germline V gene data show CDR1 as KGHSH and CDR2 as LQKENI. The CDR3 DNA reads TGTGCCAGCTCACCACAATTCGGGGCTAGCACTGAAGCTTTCTTT. It specifies CASSPQFGASTEAFF.

This clone was observed once. The J gene is TRBJ2-7, the V gene TRBV9; TRBD2 matches 9 bases. Germline lookup yields CDR1 SGDLS and CDR2 YYNGEE. This CDR3 has 13 residues. J was trimmed by 5 bases and V by 7 bases; bases with no gene match: 7. The CDR3 DNA sequence: TGTGCCAGCGCCCCCGGGACTAGCAACGAGCAGTACTTC. As protein: CASAPGTSNEQYF.

This clone was detected a few times. The chain has TRBV2 and TRBJ2-3; D is uncertain. The CDR3 is made up of 14 amino acids. In germline, CDR1 is SNHLY, CDR2 FYNNEI. Trimming left V 4 bases short and J 2 bases short, with 10 bases between. In nucleotides, the CDR3 is TGTGCCAGCAGTGCCGACCTCCTCACAGATACGCAGTATTTT. Its translation: CASSADLLTDTQYF.

V and J are TRBV7-2 and TRBJ1-4, with 9 positions matching TRBD1. The V gene's germline CDR1 is SGHTA and CDR2 FQGNSA. The CDR3 is made up of 14 amino acids. V lost 3 bases and J lost 5; bases outside the gene matches: 1. CDR3 loop: CASSFDRGNEKLFF. CDR3 in DNA: TGTGCCAGCAGCTTCGACAGGGGGAATGAAAAACTGTTTTTT.

A few counts support this clone. The rearrangement joins TRBV7-6 to TRBJ2-5, with D uncertain. Per germline, CDR1 SGHVS and CDR2 FNYEAQ. The CDR3 runs 13 residues. The V gene lost 5 bases and the J gene lost 4 bases, with 11 bases spanning the gap. CDR3 DNA sequence: TGTGCCAGCAGCCCCTATGGCGGAGAGACCCAGTACTTC. It specifies CASSPYGGETQYF.

This clone has only a few counts. A much larger clonotype is one base distant, so this may be a read error. The rearrangement joins TRBV2 to TRBJ2-5; D is unresolved. The length of the CDR3 is 11 residues. V gave up 6 bases and J gave up 3 bases, with 5 bases separating them. The germline V gene encodes CDR1 SNHLY and CDR2 FYNNEI. CDR3 in amino acids: CASRLEETQYF. CDR3 nucleotides: TGTGCCAGCAGATTAGAAGAGACCCAGTACTTC.

This clone turned up a few times. The V call is TRBV27, the J call TRBJ2-7; TRBD2 might be the D (6 bases). The CDR3 sequence is 14 residues long. Looked up from germline, CDR1 is MNHEY and CDR2 is SMNVEV (reference sequence). V lost 3 bases, J lost 6 bases, and 15 bases lay in between. This CDR3 reads CASSFGDMGGEQYF. The CDR3 DNA sequence: TGTGCCAGCAGTTTTGGGGATATGGGGGGCGAGCAGTACTTC.

This chain connects TRBV4-1 to TRBJ2-2; D is uncertain. Germline V lookup: CDR1 MGHRA, CDR2 YSYEKL. V shed 6 bases and J shed 1 base, with 3 bases lying between them. This CDR3 contains 12 residues. The CDR3 DNA reads TGCGCCAGCAGAGAGAACACCGGGGAGCTGTTTTTT. This sequence encodes CASRENTGELFF.

The chain couples TRBV7-9 to TRBJ2-7; D is unresolved. Germline V gives CDR1 SEHNR, CDR2 FQNEAQ (reference sequence). V dropped 4 bases and J dropped 6 bases, with 7 bases sitting between them. The CDR3 has 11 residues. The CDR3 DNA reads TGTGCCAGCAGCTCCAAATTCGAGCAGTACTTC. Translated: CASSSKFEQYF.

CDR3 residues: CATSRGSTGVLYNEQFF. In DNA form, the CDR3 reads TGTGCCACCAGCAGAGGTTCGACAGGGGTCCTCTACAATGAGCAGTTCTTC. The chain couples TRBV15 to TRBJ2-1; TRBD1 aligns across 8 bases. Trimming at V came to 1 base and at J to 3 bases, leaving 8 bases not matched to a gene. Per germline, CDR1 LNHNV and CDR2 YYDKDF (reference sequence). The CDR3 runs 17 residues.

This clone was counted between two and nine times. The rearrangement uses TRBV2 and TRBJ1-4; 7 bases fit TRBD1. Losses at the gene ends were 5 bases for V and 8 bases for J; bases not matched to a gene: 8. The length of the CDR3 is 14 residues. Looked up from germline, CDR1 is SNHLY and CDR2 is FYNNEI. CDR3: CASSFDREGEKLFF. In DNA, the CDR3 is TGTGCCAGCAGTTTCGACAGGGAAGGCGAAAAACTGTTTTTT.